The clone carrying this T cell receptor (beta chain) was counted once. Its specificity is not known. Measured with immunoSEQ multiplex PCR; TCRdb has only the in-frame clones, and not every one. The table has nearly 100,000 clones, 65% to 85% seen once. This specimen comes from a study of PD-1 blockade in classical Hodgkin lymphoma. On the study more broadly: Intravenous infusions of nivolumab 3 mg/kg reached patients every 2 weeks.

There was relapse after autologous stem cell transplantation in every patient, and there was variation in brentuximab vedotin exposure. The CDR3 length is 13 residues. Findings and caveats of the study: At baseline, newly diagnosed patients reportedly showed less TCR diversity than healthy donors. Initiation of nivolumab under 1 year after ASCT led to exclusion of patients.

This receptor was obtained from a human donor with classical Hodgkin lymphoma. The rearrangement joins TRBV21-1 to TRBJ2-7; the DNA was not used to check the table's D call, TRBD2. TRBV21-1 is deemed a pseudogene. This material consisted of peripheral blood mononuclear cells (PBMCs), taken at baseline. The CDR3 bases are TGTGCCAGCAATAAAAGAGTGAACTACGAGCAGTACTTC. Translation gives CASNKRVNYEQYF.